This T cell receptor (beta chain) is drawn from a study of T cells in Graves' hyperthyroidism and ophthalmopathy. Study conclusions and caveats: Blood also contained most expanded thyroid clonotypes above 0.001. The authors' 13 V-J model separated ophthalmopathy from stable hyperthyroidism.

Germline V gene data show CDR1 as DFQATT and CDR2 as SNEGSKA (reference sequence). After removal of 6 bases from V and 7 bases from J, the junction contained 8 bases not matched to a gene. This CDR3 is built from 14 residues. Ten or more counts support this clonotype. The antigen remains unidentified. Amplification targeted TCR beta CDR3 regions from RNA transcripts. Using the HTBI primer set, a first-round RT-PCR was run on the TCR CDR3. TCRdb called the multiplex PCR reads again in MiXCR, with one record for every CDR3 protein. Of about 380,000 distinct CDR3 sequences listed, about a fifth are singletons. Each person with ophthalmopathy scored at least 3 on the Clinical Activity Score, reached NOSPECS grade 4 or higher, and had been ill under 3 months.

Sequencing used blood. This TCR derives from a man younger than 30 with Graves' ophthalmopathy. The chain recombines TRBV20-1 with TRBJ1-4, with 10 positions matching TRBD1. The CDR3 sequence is CSAYGQGDGEKLFF. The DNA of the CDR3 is TGCAGTGCATATGGACAGGGGGATGGTGAAAAACTGTTTTTT.